This T cell receptor beta chain was recorded in a study of blood T cell repertoires in COVID-19 (dated by TCRdb to between 2020 and 2021). About the investigation overall: Collaborator samples came from the United States, Italy and Spain and covered acute and convalescent phases of COVID-19. The prospective study material was composed of cDNA or gDNA derived from T cells, B-cell-depleted T cells, or PBMCs. Nearly every sample came with metadata listing a de-identified subject ID, COVID-19 status, age in years and sex. A freely available public database, intended as a resource for researchers studying the immune response to SARS-CoV-2, is where the repertoires were released. Samples were obtained from the ongoing ImmuneRACE study (first 160 participants) and from over 1,000 subjects provided by 6 global collaborators. Where available, HLA class I and class II types were taken from metadata supplied by the sample provider and were not determined by assay-based typing. Subjects who had been exposed to COVID-19, were actively infected with it, or had recovered from it provided the deeply sampled blood TCRbeta repertoires that made up the dataset.

In Seattle, one collaborating source enrolled patients while the infection was active and tracked those patients longitudinally over the course of disease. Whole blood was collected in K2EDTA tubes by collaborating institutions according to the institutions' own protocols. For TCRbeta analysis, collaborators shipped samples as frozen whole blood, isolated PBMCs, or DNA extracted from either of those sample types. Cut back by 6 bases and 4 bases, the V and J ends lie 19 bases apart. The CDR3 numbers 14 residues from cysteine through phenylalanine. Just CDR3 DNA is preserved here, 42 bases in frame from base 1. Based on the germline V gene, the CDR1 and CDR2 sequences are SQVTM and ANQGSEA. The immunoSEQ Assay, a bias-controlled multiplex PCR, was used to amplify TCRbeta CDR3 regions from genomic DNA. Regarding the original processing steps: The number of nucleated cells in each sample was estimated by amplification of reference gene primers within the assay. To quantify the absolute abundance of each unique TCRbeta CDR3 rearrangement, sequence reads were collapsed and filtered. Productive Simpson clonality was computed per sample as the square root of Simpson's diversity index over productive rearrangements. This immuneACCESS table, as held by TCRdb, lists in-frame sequences with V and J called but not all clones. Of the missing ones, under half trace to an unresolved V gene in checked studies; the others have no known cause. V, J and clone size derive from that table, while D and trimming were established from the DNA sequence. The sample has tens of thousands of clones on record, roughly 90% of them singletons. The biggest ten clones account for roughly 2.5% of the sample.

The paper as a whole reports these results and caveats: The amount of clinical and demographic metadata varied by source and participant and was provided uncurated.

In regard to this clone: Its antigen remains undetermined. The sample holds no much larger clone one base away, and base qualities are not on file.

The sequenced sample was peripheral blood. The chain is assembled from TRBV29-1 and TRBJ2-7; the D gene is not confidently resolved. This TCR was recovered from a man in his fifties with COVID-19, enrolled during active disease. The CDR3 is CSVRPSEGVYEQYF. At the DNA level, the sequence is TGCAGCGTCAGACCGTCGGAAGGAGTGTACGAGCAGTACTTC.